This TCR beta chain comes out of a study of blood T cell repertoires in COVID-19. Turning to the study itself: Acute and convalescent COVID-19 specimens originated in the United States, Italy and Spain. T cells, B-cell-depleted T cells, or PBMCs provided the cDNA or gDNA that served as material.

TCRdb's copy holds only in-frame clones and misses some; the assay was immunoSEQ multiplex PCR. The sample comprises 180,000 or so clones, about nine tenths of which are singletons, and under 2% rests with the top ten. The CDR3 sequence is 19 residues long. J gave up 0 bases and V 1 base, and 7 bases lay outside the gene matches. From germline, CDR1 is LGHNA and CDR2 YNFKEQ. The TCR sequence derives from a man younger than 35 with active or convalescent COVID-19. This chain uses TRBV4-2 with TRBJ1-6, with TRBD1 matching 9 bases. Sequencing was performed on peripheral blood. CDR3 residues: CASSQARGTGSSYNSPLHF. Written as DNA, the CDR3 is TGTGCCAGCAGCCAAGCCCGGGGGACAGGGAGCTCCTATAATTCACCCCTCCACTTT.